Below, 7 T cell receptor beta chains from the same sample are listed, as sequenced in a study of T cell changes during pregnancy in multiple sclerosis. Produced via immunoSEQ multiplex PCR; TCRdb's table is partial and in-frame only. The profile shows roughly 35,000 clones, 92% of them singletons. This sample comprised CD4+ T cells from peripheral blood mononuclear cells, obtained after pregnancy. These receptors all stem from a female donor with multiple sclerosis, enrolled in a pregnancy study.

This clone was seen only once. J is TRBJ2-1 and V is TRBV9; 13 bases fit TRBD2. Per the germline V gene, CDR1 is SGDLS and CDR2 is YYNGEE. The length of the CDR3 is 16 residues. The V gene end was trimmed by 4 bases and the J gene end by 7 bases; junction bases not matched to a gene: 8. This CDR3 is CASSPRLAGGFNEQFF. The DNA for the CDR3 is TGTGCCAGCAGCCCCCGACTAGCGGGAGGTTTTAATGAGCAGTTCTTC.

This sequence joins TRBV7-9 and TRBJ2-1; possible D gene TRBD2, 6 bases. In germline, CDR1 is SEHNR, CDR2 FQNEAQ (reference sequence). Trimming stripped 8 bases from V and 7 bases from J, with 15 bases between. The CDR3 runs to 13 residues. CDR3 sequence: CASVAGWANEQFF. For the CDR3, the DNA is TGTGCCAGCGTGGCGGGATGGGCGAATGAGCAGTTCTTC. Full variable domain (missing parts from reference TRBV7-9 and TRBJ2-1): DTGVSQNPRHKITKRGQNVTFRCDPISEHNRLYWYRQTLGQGPEFLTYFQNEAQLEKSRLLSDRFSAERPKGSFSTLEIQRTEQGDSAMYLCASVAGWANEQFFGPGTRLTVL.

This chain links TRBV6-6 with TRBJ1-6; 7 bases are a match to TRBD1. This CDR3 has 14 residues. Looked up from germline, CDR1 is MNHNY and CDR2 is SVGAGI (reference sequence). Trimming removed 7 bases from V and 8 bases from J; junction bases left unmatched: 8. Written as DNA, the CDR3 is TGTGCCAGCACCCCCCGGGACAGAGATTCACCCCTCCACTTT. Protein product: CASTPRDRDSPLHF.

The chain employs TRBV7-9 and TRBJ1-4; 7 positions match TRBD1. Trimming removed 5 bases from V and 5 bases from J; junction bases left unmatched: 5. This CDR3 spans 14 amino acids. CDR1 is SEHNR and CDR2 is FQNEAQ in the germline V gene (reference sequence). The CDR3 region has the DNA TGTGCCAGCAGCCCGCCGACAGGGAATGAAAAACTGTTTTTT. This sequence encodes CASSPPTGNEKLFF.

The genes are TRBV27 and TRBJ1-1; D might be TRBD1 (6 bases). CDR3 length: 17 residues. Germline CDR1 and CDR2: MNHEY and SMNVEV (reference sequence). V lost 4 bases, J lost 1 base, and 19 bases lay in between. CDR3: CASSSFRGPKGNTEAFF. The CDR3 nucleotides read TGTGCCAGCAGTTCATTCAGGGGTCCGAAAGGGAACACTGAAGCTTTCTTT.

The chain uses TRBV18 and TRBJ1-3; 9 bases fit TRBD1. The CDR3 sequence is 21 residues long. Germline CDR1 is KGHSH and CDR2 is LQKENI. J was trimmed by 0 bases and V by 1 base; bases with no gene match: 16. DNA for the CDR3: TGTGCCAGCTCACCACTTGGACCTACAGGGGGCCAACCTTCCTCTGGAAACACCATATATTTT. Translating gives CASSPLGPTGGQPSSGNTIYF.

The V call is TRBV21-1, the J call TRBJ1-2; the table's D call, TRBD1, was not checked against the DNA. TRBV21-1 corresponds to a pseudogene. This CDR3 region has 16 residues. The CDR3: CASSGGDRTPNYGYTF. The CDR3 DNA reads TGTGCCAGCAGCGGGGGGGACAGGACCCCAAACTATGGCTACACCTTC.